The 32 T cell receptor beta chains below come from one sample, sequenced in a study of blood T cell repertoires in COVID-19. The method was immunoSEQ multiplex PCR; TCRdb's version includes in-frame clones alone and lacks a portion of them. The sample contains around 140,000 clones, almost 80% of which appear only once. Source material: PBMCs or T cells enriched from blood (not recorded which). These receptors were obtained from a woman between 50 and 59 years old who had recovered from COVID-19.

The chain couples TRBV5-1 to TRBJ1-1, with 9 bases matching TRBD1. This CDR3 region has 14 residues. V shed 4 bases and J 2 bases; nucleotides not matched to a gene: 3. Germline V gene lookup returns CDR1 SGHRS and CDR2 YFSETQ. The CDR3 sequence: CASSQDRGNTEAFF. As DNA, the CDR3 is TGCGCCAGCAGCCAGGACAGGGGAAACACTGAAGCTTTCTTT.

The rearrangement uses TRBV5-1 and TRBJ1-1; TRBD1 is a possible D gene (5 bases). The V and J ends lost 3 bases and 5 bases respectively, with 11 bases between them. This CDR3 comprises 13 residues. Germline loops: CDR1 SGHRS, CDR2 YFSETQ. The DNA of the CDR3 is TGCGCCAGCAGCTCCCCCGGGGGGACTGAAGCTTTCTTT. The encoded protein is CASSSPGGTEAFF.

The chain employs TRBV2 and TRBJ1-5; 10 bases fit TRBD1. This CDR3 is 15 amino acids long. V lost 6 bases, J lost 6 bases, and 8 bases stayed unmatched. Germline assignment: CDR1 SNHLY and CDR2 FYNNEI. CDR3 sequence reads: CASRDDRGRSQPQHF. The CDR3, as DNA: TGTGCCAGCAGAGATGACAGGGGGCGAAGTCAGCCCCAGCATTTT.

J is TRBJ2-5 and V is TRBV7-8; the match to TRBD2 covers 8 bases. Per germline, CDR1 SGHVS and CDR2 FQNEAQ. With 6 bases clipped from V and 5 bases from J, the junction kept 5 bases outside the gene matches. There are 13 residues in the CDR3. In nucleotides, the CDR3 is TGTGCCAGCAGGTCCCGGGGGGGGGAGACCCAGTACTTC. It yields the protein CASRSRGGETQYF.

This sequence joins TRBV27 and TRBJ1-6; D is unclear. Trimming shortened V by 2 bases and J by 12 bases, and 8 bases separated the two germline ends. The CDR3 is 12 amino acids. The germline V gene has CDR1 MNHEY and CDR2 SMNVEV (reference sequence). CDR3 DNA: TGTGCCAGCAGTTTAATGCGGGAACCCCTCCACTTT. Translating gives CASSLMREPLHF.

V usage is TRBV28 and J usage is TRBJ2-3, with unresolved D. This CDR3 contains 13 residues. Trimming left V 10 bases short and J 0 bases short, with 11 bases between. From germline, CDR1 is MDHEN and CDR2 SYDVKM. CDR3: CATLSLSTDTQYF. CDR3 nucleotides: TGTGCCACCTTATCTCTGAGCACAGATACGCAGTATTTT.

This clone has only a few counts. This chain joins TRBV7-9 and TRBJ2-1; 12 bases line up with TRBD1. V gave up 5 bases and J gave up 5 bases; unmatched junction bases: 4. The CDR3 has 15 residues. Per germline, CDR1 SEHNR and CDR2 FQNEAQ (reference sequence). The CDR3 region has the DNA TGTGCCAGCAGCCAGGGACAGGGGGCTCACAATGAGCAGTTCTTC. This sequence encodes CASSQGQGAHNEQFF.

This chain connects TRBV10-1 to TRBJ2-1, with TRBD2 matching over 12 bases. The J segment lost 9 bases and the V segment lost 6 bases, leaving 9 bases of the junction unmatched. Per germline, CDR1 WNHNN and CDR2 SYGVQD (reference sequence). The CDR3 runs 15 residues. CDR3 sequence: CASSETSGGTLEQFF. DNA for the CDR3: TGCGCCAGCAGCGAGACTAGCGGGGGAACGCTTGAGCAGTTCTTC.

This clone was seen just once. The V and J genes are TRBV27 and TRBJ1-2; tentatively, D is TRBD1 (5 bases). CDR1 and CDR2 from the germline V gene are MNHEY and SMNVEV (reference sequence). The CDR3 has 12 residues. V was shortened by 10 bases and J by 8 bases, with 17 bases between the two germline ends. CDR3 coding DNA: TGTGCCACCTCAGACAGCGGGCGAGGCTACACCTTC. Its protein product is CATSDSGRGYTF.

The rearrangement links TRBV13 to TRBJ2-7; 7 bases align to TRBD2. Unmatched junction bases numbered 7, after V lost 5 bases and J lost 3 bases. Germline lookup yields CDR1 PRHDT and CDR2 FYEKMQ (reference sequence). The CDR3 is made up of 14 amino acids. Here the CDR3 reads CASSLPGGSYEQYF. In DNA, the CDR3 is TGTGCCAGCAGCCTACCCGGGGGGAGCTACGAGCAGTACTTC.

CDR3 DNA: TGTGCCAGCAGCTTGGCCGGGACAGGGAATGGCTACACCTTC. It specifies CASSLAGTGNGYTF. The rearrangement uses TRBV5-8 and TRBJ1-2; TRBD1 agrees at 9 bases. The J segment lost 6 bases and the V segment lost 0 bases, leaving 3 bases of the junction unmatched. Germline CDR1 is SGHTS and CDR2 is YDEGEE. The CDR3 loop spans 14 amino acids.

The CDR3 bases are TGTGCCAGCAGAGGACAGGGATTGCGCACTGAAGCTTTCTTT. It is translated as CASRGQGLRTEAFF. The chain employs TRBV28 and TRBJ1-1, with 8 bases aligning to TRBD1. V trimming: 6 bases; J trimming: 4 bases; junction bases outside the gene matches: 7. The length of the CDR3 is 14 residues. Per the germline V gene, CDR1 is MDHEN and CDR2 is SYDVKM.

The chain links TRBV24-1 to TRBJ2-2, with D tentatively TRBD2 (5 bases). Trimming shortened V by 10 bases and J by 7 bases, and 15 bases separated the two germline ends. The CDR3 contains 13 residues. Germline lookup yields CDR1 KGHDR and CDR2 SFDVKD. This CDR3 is CATCKDLYGELFF. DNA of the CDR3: TGTGCCACATGCAAGGACTTGTACGGGGAGCTGTTTTTT.

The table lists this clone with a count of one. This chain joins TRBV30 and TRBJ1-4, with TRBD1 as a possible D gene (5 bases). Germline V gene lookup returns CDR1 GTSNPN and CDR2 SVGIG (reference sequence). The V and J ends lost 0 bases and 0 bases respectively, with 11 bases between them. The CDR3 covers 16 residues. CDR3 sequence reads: CAWSVRGYATNEKLFF. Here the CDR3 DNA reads TGTGCCTGGAGTGTGCGGGGGTATGCAACTAATGAAAAACTGTTTTTT.

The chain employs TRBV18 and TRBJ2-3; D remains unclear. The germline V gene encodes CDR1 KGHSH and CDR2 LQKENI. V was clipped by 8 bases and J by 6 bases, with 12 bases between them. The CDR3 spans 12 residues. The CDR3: CASAADGDTQYF. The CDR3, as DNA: TGTGCCAGCGCGGCTGACGGGGATACGCAGTATTTT. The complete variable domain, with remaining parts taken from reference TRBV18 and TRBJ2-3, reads NAGVMQNPRHLVRRRGQEARLRCSPMKGHSHVYWYRQLPEEGLKFMVYLQKENIIDESGMPKERFSAEFPKEGPSILRIQQVVRGDSAAYFCASAADGDTQYFGPGTRLTVL.

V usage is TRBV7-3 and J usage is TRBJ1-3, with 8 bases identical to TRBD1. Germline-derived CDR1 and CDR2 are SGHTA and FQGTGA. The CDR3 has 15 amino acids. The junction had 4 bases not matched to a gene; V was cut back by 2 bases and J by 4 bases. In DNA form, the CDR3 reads TGTGCCAGCAGCTTATCAGGGGGCTTCGGAAACACCATATATTTT. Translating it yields CASSLSGGFGNTIYF.

CDR3 protein: CASSLVTAYGYTF. CDR3 nucleotides: TGTGCCAGCAGTTTAGTCACAGCCTATGGCTACACCTTC. This chain connects TRBV12-3 or TRBV12-4 to TRBJ1-2; D remains ambiguous. The germline V and J ends were trimmed by 1 base and 4 bases, with 7 bases remaining between them. The CDR3 spans 13 residues.

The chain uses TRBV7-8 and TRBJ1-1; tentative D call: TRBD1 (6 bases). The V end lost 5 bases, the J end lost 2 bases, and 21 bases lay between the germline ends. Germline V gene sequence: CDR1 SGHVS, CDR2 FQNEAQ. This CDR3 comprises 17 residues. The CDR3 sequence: CASSVTPGPRGNTEAFF. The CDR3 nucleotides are TGTGCCAGCAGCGTAACTCCGGGACCCAGGGGAAACACTGAAGCTTTCTTT.

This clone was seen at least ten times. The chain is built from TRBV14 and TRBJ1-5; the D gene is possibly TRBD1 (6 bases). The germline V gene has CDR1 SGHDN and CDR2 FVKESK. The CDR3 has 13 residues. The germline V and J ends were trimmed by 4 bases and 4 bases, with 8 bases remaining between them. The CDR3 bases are TGTGCCAGCAGCCTAACAGGGAATCAGCCCCAGCATTTT. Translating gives CASSLTGNQPQHF.

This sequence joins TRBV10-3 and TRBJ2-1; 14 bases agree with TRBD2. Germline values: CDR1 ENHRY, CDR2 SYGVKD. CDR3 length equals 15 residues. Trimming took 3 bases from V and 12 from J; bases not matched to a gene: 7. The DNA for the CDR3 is TGTGCCATCAGTGACGCGACTAGCGGGAGGGGAGTGCAGTTCTTC. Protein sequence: CAISDATSGRGVQFF.

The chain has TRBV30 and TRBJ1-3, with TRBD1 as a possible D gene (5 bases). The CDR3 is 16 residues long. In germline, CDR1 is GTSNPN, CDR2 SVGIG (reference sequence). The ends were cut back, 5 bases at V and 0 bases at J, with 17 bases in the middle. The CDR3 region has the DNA TGTGCCTGGTACCGAGGCAGGGAACTCTCTGGAAACACCATATATTTT. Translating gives CAWYRGRELSGNTIYF.

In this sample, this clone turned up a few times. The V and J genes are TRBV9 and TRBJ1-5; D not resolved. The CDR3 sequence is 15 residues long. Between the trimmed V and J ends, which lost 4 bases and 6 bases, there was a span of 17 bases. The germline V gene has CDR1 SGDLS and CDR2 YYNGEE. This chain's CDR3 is CASSPGMGERQPQHF. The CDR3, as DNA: TGTGCCAGCAGCCCCGGTATGGGAGAGCGTCAGCCCCAGCATTTT.

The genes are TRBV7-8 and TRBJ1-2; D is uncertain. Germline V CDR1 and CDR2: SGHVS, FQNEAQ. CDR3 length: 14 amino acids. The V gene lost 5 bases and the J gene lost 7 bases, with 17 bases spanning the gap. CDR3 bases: TGTGCCAGCAGCGTCTTCGGGTTTTTGGTTGGCTACACCTTC. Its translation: CASSVFGFLVGYTF.

CDR3 nucleotides: TGTGCCACCAGTGAGACAGGGGGCGCTTCTGGGGCCAACGTCCTGACTTTC. This gives the protein CATSETGGASGANVLTF. The J gene is TRBJ2-6, the V gene TRBV24-1; 10 bases agree with TRBD1. With 4 bases clipped from V and 1 base from J, the junction kept 3 bases outside the gene matches. This CDR3 is built from 17 residues. Germline lookup yields CDR1 KGHDR and CDR2 SFDVKD.

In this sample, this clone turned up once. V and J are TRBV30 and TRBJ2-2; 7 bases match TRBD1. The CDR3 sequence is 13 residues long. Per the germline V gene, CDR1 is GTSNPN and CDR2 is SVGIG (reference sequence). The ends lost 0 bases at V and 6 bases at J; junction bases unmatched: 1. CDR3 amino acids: CAWSVGQAGELFF. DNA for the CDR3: TGTGCCTGGAGTGTTGGACAGGCCGGGGAGCTGTTTTTT.

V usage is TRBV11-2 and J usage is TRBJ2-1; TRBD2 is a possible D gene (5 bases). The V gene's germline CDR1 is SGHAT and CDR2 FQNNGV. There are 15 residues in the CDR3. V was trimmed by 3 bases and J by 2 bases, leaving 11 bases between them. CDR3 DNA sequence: TGTGCCAGCAGCTTGCTGGGCGGGCCCTACAATGAGCAGTTCTTC. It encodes CASSLLGGPYNEQFF. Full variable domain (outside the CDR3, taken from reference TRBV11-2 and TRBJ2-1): EAGVAQSPRYKIIEKRQSVAFWCNPISGHATLYWYQQILGQGPKLLIQFQNNGVVDDSQLPKDRFSAERLKGVDSTLKIQPAKLEDSAVYLCASSLLGGPYNEQFFGPGTRLTVL.

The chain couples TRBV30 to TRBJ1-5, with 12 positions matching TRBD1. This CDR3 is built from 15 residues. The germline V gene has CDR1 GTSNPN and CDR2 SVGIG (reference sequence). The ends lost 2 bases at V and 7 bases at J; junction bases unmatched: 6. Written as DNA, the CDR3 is TGTGCCTGGAGTCCCTGGGACAGGGGGCGGCAGCCCCAGCATTTT. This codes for CAWSPWDRGRQPQHF. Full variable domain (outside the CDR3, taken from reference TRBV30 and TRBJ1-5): SQTIHQWPATLVQPVGSPLSLECTVEGTSNPNLYWYRQAAGRGLQLLFYSVGIGQISSEVPQNLSASRPQDRQFILSSKKLLLSDSGFYLCAWSPWDRGRQPQHFGDGTRLSIL.

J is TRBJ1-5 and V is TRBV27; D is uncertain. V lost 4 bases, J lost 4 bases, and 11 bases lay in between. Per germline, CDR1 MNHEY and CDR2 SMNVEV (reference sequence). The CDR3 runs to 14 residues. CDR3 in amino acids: CASSSLRRNQPQHF. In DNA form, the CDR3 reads TGTGCCAGCAGTTCCCTACGGAGGAATCAGCCCCAGCATTTT.

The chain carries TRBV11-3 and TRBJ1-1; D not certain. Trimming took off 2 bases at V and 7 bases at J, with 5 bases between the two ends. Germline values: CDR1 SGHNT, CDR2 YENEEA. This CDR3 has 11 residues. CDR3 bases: TGTGCCAGCAGCTTAACTGGTGAAGCTTTCTTT. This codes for CASSLTGEAFF.

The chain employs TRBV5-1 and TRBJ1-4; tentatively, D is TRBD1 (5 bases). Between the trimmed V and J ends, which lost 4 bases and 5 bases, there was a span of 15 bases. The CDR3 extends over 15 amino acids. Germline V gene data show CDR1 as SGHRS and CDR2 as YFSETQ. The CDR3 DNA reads TGCGCCAGCAGCCACGACAGAGCTGGGAATGAAAAACTGTTTTTT. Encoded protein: CASSHDRAGNEKLFF.

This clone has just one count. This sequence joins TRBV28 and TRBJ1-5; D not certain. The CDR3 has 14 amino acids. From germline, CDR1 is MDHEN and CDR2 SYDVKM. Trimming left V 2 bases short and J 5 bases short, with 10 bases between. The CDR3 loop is CASSLVQKYQPQHF. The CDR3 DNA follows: TGTGCCAGCAGTTTAGTGCAGAAGTATCAGCCCCAGCATTTT.

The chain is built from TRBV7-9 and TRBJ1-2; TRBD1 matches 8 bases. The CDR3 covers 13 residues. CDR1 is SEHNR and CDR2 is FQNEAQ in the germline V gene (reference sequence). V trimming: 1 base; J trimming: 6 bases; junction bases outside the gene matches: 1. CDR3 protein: CASSLGQGNGYTF. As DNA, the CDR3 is TGTGCCAGCAGCTTAGGACAGGGGAATGGCTACACCTTC.